A selection of T cell receptor beta chains follows, all from one sample in a study of cytomegalovirus exposure and HLA in healthy donors. Clones were sequenced by immunoSEQ multiplex PCR, and TCRdb holds only the in-frame ones, with some missing. Of about 130,000 clones in the sample, 80% were seen once. Input material: PBMCs. Receptor source: a female donor in good health and CMV-seronegative. The CDR3 runs from the conserved cysteine through the conserved F or W. A D gene is named only where the DNA matches it firmly. Not all rows give a size; the values are once, few, many and, for expanded clones, a class.

J: TRBJ2-6; D: .; V: TRBV7-3; size: .; DNA: TGTGCCAGCAGCTCCTCCGGCGGGTTCTCTGGGGCCAACGTCCTGACTTTC; CDR3: CASSSSGGFSGANVLTF
J: TRBJ2-2; D: TRBD1; V: TRBV5-8; size: .; DNA: TGTGCCAGCAGCCCGCAACAGGGGGCGTTTGTCGGGGAGCTGTTTTTT; CDR3: CASSPQQGAFVGELFF
J: TRBJ2-3; D: TRBD2; V: TRBV5-4; size: .; DNA: TGTGCCAGCAGCTCAAGGACTAGCGGATTCTCAGATACGCAGTATTTT; CDR3: CASSSRTSGFSDTQYF
J: TRBJ1-2; D: .; V: TRBV6-5; size: .; DNA: TGTGCCAGCAGTTACCTGCTGAGGGGGAACTATGGCTACACCTTC; CDR3: CASSYLLRGNYGYTF
J: TRBJ2-1; D: TRBD1; V: TRBV2; size: .; DNA: TGTGCCAGCAGCGGACAGGGCAGCTCCTACAATGAGCAGTTCTTC; CDR3: CASSGQGSSYNEQFF
J: TRBJ2-1; D: .; V: TRBV10-3; size: .; DNA: TGTGCCATCAGTGTAGACGCGTCCCCTCGGGGTGAGCAGTTCTTC; CDR3: CAISVDASPRGEQFF
J: TRBJ1-2; D: .; V: TRBV6-5; size: .; DNA: TGTGCCAGCAGTTACGACGGGAGAAGGAATGGCTACACCTTC; CDR3: CASSYDGRRNGYTF
J: TRBJ2-1; D: .; V: TRBV5-4; size: .; DNA: TGTGCCAGCAGCCAGGGGCTTGACTCCTACAATGAGCAGTTCTTC; CDR3: CASSQGLDSYNEQFF
J: TRBJ1-1; D: .; V: TRBV27; size: .; DNA: TGTGCCAGCAGTTTAGTCGCAGGTGTGAACACTGAAGCTTTCTTT; CDR3: CASSLVAGVNTEAFF
J: TRBJ1-2; D: TRBD1; V: TRBV6-1; size: .; DNA: TGTGCCAGCAGGGGTGACAGGGCTTCGGCCTATGGCTACACCTTC; CDR3: CASRGDRASAYGYTF
J: TRBJ1-1; D: TRBD1; V: TRBV2; size: once; DNA: TGTGCCGGAGGGACAGAAGAGAACACTGAAGCTTTCTTT; CDR3: CAGGTEENTEAFF
J: TRBJ2-2; D: TRBD2; V: TRBV7-9; size: .; DNA: TGTTCCAGCACGGGACTAGCGGTGAACACCGGGGAGCTGTTTTTT; CDR3: CSSTGLAVNTGELFF
J: TRBJ2-7; D: .; V: TRBV7-9; size: once; DNA: TGTTCCAGCAGCCACGGAGGAGGCTCGTCTGAGCAGTACTTC; CDR3: CSSSHGGGSSEQYF
J: TRBJ1-1; D: .; V: TRBV6-1; size: once; DNA: TGTGCCAGCATTGGAGAGAGGAATGGAGGCACTGAAGCTTTCTTT; CDR3: CASIGERNGGTEAFF
J: TRBJ2-1; D: TRBD2; V: TRBV19; size: .; DNA: TGTGCCAGTAGTATCTTAGCGGGGGGCCATCAGGAGCAGTTCTTC; CDR3: CASSILAGGHQEQFF
J: TRBJ1-3; D: .; V: TRBV11-2; size: few; DNA: TGTGCCAGCAGCTTAGTGGCGGGGGCGGATGGAAACACCATATATTTT; CDR3: CASSLVAGADGNTIYF
J: TRBJ1-1; D: .; V: TRBV10-1; size: few; DNA: TGCGCCAGCACAACCGATGGGACTGGGAACACTGAAGCTTTCTTT; CDR3: CASTTDGTGNTEAFF
J: TRBJ2-7; D: .; V: TRBV29-1; size: .; DNA: TGCAGCGTTGAAGTGTTGGGAGACGGCTACGAGCAGTACTTC; CDR3: CSVEVLGDGYEQYF
J: TRBJ2-1; D: TRBD2; V: TRBV29-1; size: .; DNA: TGCAGCGCCGGGGGACTATTTCTTTCTGAGCAGTTCTTC; CDR3: CSAGGLFLSEQFF
J: TRBJ2-7; D: .; V: TRBV27; size: .; DNA: TGTGCCAGCAGTGCGGACACAAGCTCCTACGAGCAGTACTTC; CDR3: CASSADTSSYEQYF
J: TRBJ2-4; D: .; V: TRBV29-1; size: .; DNA: TGCAGCGGGGGGGAGGCCAAAAACATTCAGTACTTC; CDR3: CSGGEAKNIQYF
J: TRBJ2-7; D: TRBD2; V: TRBV27; size: .; DNA: TGTGCCAGCAGTTTACTAGCGGAGGGGTACGAGCAGTACTTC; CDR3: CASSLLAEGYEQYF
J: TRBJ2-6; D: TRBD1; V: TRBV10-3; size: .; DNA: TGTGCCATCGCCAGAGCGAGTGTGGGACAGACGATCTCTGGGGCCAACGTCCTGACTTTC; CDR3: CAIARASVGQTISGANVLTF
J: TRBJ2-5; D: TRBD2; V: TRBV7-6; size: .; DNA: TGTGCCAGCAGCCGACTAGCGGGAGCTTGGGAGACCCAGTACTTC; CDR3: CASSRLAGAWETQYF
J: TRBJ1-1; D: TRBD1; V: TRBV19; size: .; DNA: TGTGCCACTAACGCCGGGACAGGGACGAATGATGAAGCTTTCTTT; CDR3: CATNAGTGTNDEAFF
J: TRBJ1-4; D: .; V: TRBV30; size: .; DNA: TGTGCCTGGAGTAGAAGGGGTGCCAATGAAAAACTGTTTTTT; CDR3: CAWSRRGANEKLFF
J: TRBJ1-6; D: .; V: TRBV6-1; size: once; DNA: TGTGCCAGCAGAACAGGGAGCTCCTATAATTCACCCCTCCACTTT; CDR3: CASRTGSSYNSPLHF
J: TRBJ2-5; D: TRBD2; V: TRBV7-9; size: few; DNA: TGTGCCAGCAGCCCTCCTGCGGGGGGGGGACGAAAAGAGACCCAGTACTTC; CDR3: CASSPPAGGGRKETQYF
J: TRBJ2-7; D: TRBD2; V: TRBV2; size: .; DNA: TGTGCCAGCATGCGGGAGGGCCGCGAGCAGTACTTC; CDR3: CASMREGREQYF
J: TRBJ2-1; D: .; V: TRBV21-1; size: .; DNA: TGTGCCAGCAGCAAATCTAGGGGGCCCAAATCCTACAATGAGCAGTTCTTC; CDR3: CASSKSRGPKSYNEQFF
J: TRBJ2-7; D: TRBD2; V: TRBV5-1; size: .; DNA: TGCGCCAGCAGCTTAAGGAGTCGACTAGCAACCGCTGCCTACGAGCAGTACTTC; CDR3: CASSLRSRLATAAYEQYF
J: TRBJ2-7; D: TRBD1; V: TRBV5-8; size: .; DNA: TGTGCCAGCAGCCGTAGTCGGGACAGGGAGGGCGACGAGCAGTACTTC; CDR3: CASSRSRDREGDEQYF
J: TRBJ2-1; D: TRBD2; V: TRBV6-8; size: .; DNA: TGTGCCAGCAGTTTAGAAGAGCGGGGGGGCACCCACGACCTCAATGAGCAGTTCTTC; CDR3: CASSLEERGGTHDLNEQFF
J: TRBJ2-1; D: TRBD2; V: TRBV27; size: .; DNA: TGTGCCAGCAGTTTACGGGGAGGGTCGGTCTTGGGAAGGGAGCAGTTCTTC; CDR3: CASSLRGGSVLGREQFF
J: TRBJ2-1; D: TRBD2; V: TRBV5-5; size: .; DNA: TGTGCCAGCAGCTTGTTCGGGGAGGGTCTTAGCTCCTACAATGAGCAGTTCTTC; CDR3: CASSLFGEGLSSYNEQFF
J: TRBJ1-5; D: TRBD1; V: TRBV18; size: .; DNA: TGTGCCAGCTCACCGGGGACAGGGTTGATCCAGCCCCAGCATTTT; CDR3: CASSPGTGLIQPQHF
J: TRBJ2-3; D: TRBD2; V: TRBV6-1; size: few; DNA: TGTGCCAGCAGCGAACCGCCCGGGACTAGCGGGGGGGACACGCAGTATTTT; CDR3: CASSEPPGTSGGDTQYF
J: TRBJ2-2; D: .; V: TRBV2; size: once; DNA: TGTGCCAGCAGTTGGAGGGAATCCGGGGAGCTGTTTTTT; CDR3: CASSWRESGELFF
J: TRBJ2-7; D: TRBD1; V: TRBV4-2; size: .; DNA: TGTGCCAGCAGCCACCTCTCCGGGACAGGGGGCGAGGAGCAGTACTTC; CDR3: CASSHLSGTGGEEQYF
J: TRBJ2-3; D: TRBD1; V: TRBV18; size: .; DNA: TGTGCCAGCTCACGATTACCGCAGGGGGCGGGGAGCACAGATACGCAGTATTTT; CDR3: CASSRLPQGAGSTDTQYF